The 8 T cell receptor beta chains below all came from one sample that was sequenced in a study of radiotherapy plus CTLA-4 blockade in lung cancer. The table came from immunoSEQ multiplex PCR; TCRdb's copy has only in-frame clones and leaves some out. The sample contains 47,000 or so clones, approximately 85% of which appear only once. The sequences come from peripheral blood, collected from a patient treated with radiotherapy plus ipilimumab. The receptors derive from a human donor with non-small cell lung cancer whose response to radiotherapy plus ipilimumab could not be evaluated.

The CDR3 spells CASSRGSTDTQYF. The CDR3 nucleotides read TGTGCCAGCAGTCGCGGGAGCACAGATACGCAGTATTTT. The rearrangement uses TRBV6-5 and TRBJ2-3; weak D call: TRBD2 (5 bases). The CDR3 runs 13 residues. The germline V and J ends were trimmed by 5 bases and 0 bases, with 6 bases remaining between them. Germline CDR1 and CDR2: MNHEY and SVGAGI.

Worth noting for this clone: At one boundary the junction diverges from the germline segment, which might be a read error. The chain has TRBV4-3 and TRBJ2-7; perhaps TRBD2 as D (6 bases). Germline CDR1 and CDR2: LGHNA and YSLEER. This CDR3 has 15 residues. For the CDR3, the DNA is TGCGCCAGCAGCCAAGAATTTGGGAGGCCCTACGAGCAGTGCTTC. It yields the protein CASSQEFGRPYEQCF.

This chain uses TRBV5-4 with TRBJ2-5, with D possibly being TRBD1 (5 bases). The CDR3 has 12 residues. With 5 bases removed from V and 2 bases from J, the gap between germline ends came to 7 bases. Germline CDR1 SGHNT, CDR2 YYREEE (reference sequence). The DNA of the CDR3 is TGTGCCAGCAGTCGACAGCAAGAGACCCAGTACTTC. Its translation is CASSRQQETQYF.

This sequence joins TRBV28 and TRBJ2-1; the D gene is possibly TRBD1 (5 bases). CDR1 is MDHEN, CDR2 SYDVKM, per germline. V lost 2 bases and J lost 4, with 9 bases in between. The CDR3 contains 14 residues. CDR3 bases: TGTGCCAGCAGTTTACGAGACAGTTACAATGAGCAGTTCTTC. Its translation: CASSLRDSYNEQFF.

V and J are TRBV27 and TRBJ1-5; D unresolved. This CDR3 is 13 amino acids long. The V end lost 2 bases, the J end lost 7 bases, and 9 bases lay between the germline ends. Germline CDR1 reads MNHEY; CDR2 reads SMNVEV (reference sequence). CDR3 DNA sequence: TGTGCCAGCAGTTTAAATGGGCACCAGCCCCAGCATTTT. It yields the protein CASSLNGHQPQHF.

V and J are TRBV9 and TRBJ2-5; TRBD2 agrees at 8 bases. With 0 bases clipped from V and 1 base from J, the junction kept 5 bases outside the gene matches. Germline values: CDR1 SGDLS, CDR2 YYNGEE. This CDR3 contains 16 residues. This CDR3 reads CASSVGPSGLQETQYF. The CDR3 DNA is TGTGCCAGCAGCGTAGGGCCTAGCGGGCTCCAAGAGACCCAGTACTTC.

J is TRBJ2-7 and V is TRBV9; 8 bases agree with TRBD2. J lost 5 bases, V lost 4 bases, and 8 bases had no gene match. CDR3 length: 14 amino acids. CDR1 is SGDLS and CDR2 is YYNGEE in the germline V gene. The CDR3 sequence: CASSPRTSPHEQYF. CDR3 DNA sequence: TGTGCCAGCAGCCCACGGACTAGCCCGCACGAGCAGTACTTC.

A single count supports this clone. The chain has TRBV15 and TRBJ2-3; the match to TRBD2 covers 9 bases. CDR3 size: 16 residues. Germline-derived CDR1 and CDR2 are LNHNV and YYDKDF (reference sequence). J lost 3 bases, V lost 0 bases, and 4 bases had no gene match. The CDR3 DNA sequence: TGTGCCACCAGCAGAGATCGAGCGGGAGGTACAGATACGCAGTATTTT. Amino acids: CATSRDRAGGTDTQYF.